The present T cell receptor (beta chain) was sequenced within a study of blood T cell repertoires in COVID-19. Overall study: Samples representing acute and convalescent COVID-19 were sourced from the United States, Italy and Spain. PBMCs, B-cell-depleted T cells, or T cells were the source of the cDNA or gDNA that made up the material.

In germline, CDR1 is MNHEY, CDR2 SVGEGT. The CDR3 consists of 13 residues. Trimming took 0 bases from V and 5 from J, leaving 7 bases between them. The assay was immunoSEQ multiplex PCR, and TCRdb's table has in-frame clones only and misses some. The table shows 76,000 or so clones, with approximately 90% occurring only once. The sequence came from a human donor in a cohort sampled during active COVID-19. J is TRBJ1-2 and V is TRBV6-2 or TRBV6-3; D might be TRBD1 (5 bases). The sample consisted of peripheral blood. The chain's CDR3 is CASSYSRVYGYTF. Written as DNA, the CDR3 is TGTGCCAGCAGTTACTCCAGGGTTTATGGCTACACCTTC.